This entry lists 22 T cell receptor beta chains sequenced from one sample in a study of CD8 T cells in Susac syndrome. When the RNA was reverse transcribed, random hexamers were used with an input of roughly 0.5 to 1 ug. TCRdb analysed the immunoSEQ multiplex PCR reads with MiXCR anew, one entry per CDR3 protein. The sample includes about 250,000 distinct CDR3 sequences, around 93% of them seen just once. The sequencing input was CD4+ T cells from PBMCs. The receptors stem from a human donor with multiple sclerosis.

The gene calls are TRBV2 and TRBJ2-7; TRBD1 might be the D (6 bases). From germline, CDR1 is SNHLY and CDR2 FYNNEI. The CDR3 contains 14 residues. Trimming took 5 bases from V and 2 from J, leaving 13 bases between them. The CDR3 DNA reads TGTGCCAGCAGTACCCAGGGGTTTACCTACGAGCAGTACTTC. It yields the protein CASSTQGFTYEQYF.

The J gene is TRBJ2-3, the V gene TRBV7-9; the D gene is possibly TRBD2 (5 bases). The CDR3 spans 18 residues. Germline values: CDR1 SEHNR, CDR2 FQNEAQ (reference sequence). V gave up 1 base and J gave up 1 base, with 18 bases separating them. CDR3 in amino acids: CASSLGMTIHTGTDTQYF. The CDR3 DNA reads as TGTGCCAGCAGCTTAGGCATGACTATCCATACAGGCACAGATACGCAGTATTTT.

V usage is TRBV11-2 and J usage is TRBJ2-3; TRBD1 is a possible D gene (6 bases). This CDR3 region has 13 residues. The germline gives CDR1 SGHAT, CDR2 FQNNGV. With 5 bases removed from V and 6 bases from J, the gap between germline ends came to 12 bases. This CDR3 is CASSPVRGDTQYF. The DNA of the CDR3 is TGTGCCAGCAGCCCCGTGAGGGGGGATACGCAGTATTTT. Based on the CDR3 plus reference TRBV11-2 and TRBJ2-3, the full variable domain is EAGVAQSPRYKIIEKRQSVAFWCNPISGHATLYWYQQILGQGPKLLIQFQNNGVVDDSQLPKDRFSAERLKGVDSTLKIQPAKLEDSAVYLCASSPVRGDTQYFGPGTRLTVL.

The V and J genes are TRBV7-9 and TRBJ2-3; D remains ambiguous. CDR1 and CDR2 from the germline V gene are SEHNR and FQNEAQ (reference sequence). Deletions cut 1 base from V and 4 bases from J, with 3 bases between. There are 12 residues in the CDR3. The CDR3 DNA reads TGTGCCAGCAGCTTAGACTCAGATACGCAGTATTTT. Translated, it gives CASSLDSDTQYF. Filled out from reference TRBV7-9 and TRBJ2-3, the complete variable domain reads DTGVSQNPRHKITKRGQNVTFRCDPISEHNRLYWYRQTLGQGPEFLTYFQNEAQLEKSRLLSDRFSAERPKGSFSTLEIQRTEQGDSAMYLCASSLDSDTQYFGPGTRLTVL.

In this sample, this clonotype turned up a few times. This chain uses TRBV15 with TRBJ1-5, with D hard to call. Trimming removed 1 base from V and 5 bases from J, with 3 bases in between. The germline V gene has CDR1 LNHNV and CDR2 YYDKDF (reference sequence). The CDR3 extends over 12 amino acids. The CDR3 loop reads CATSRADQPQHF. The CDR3 DNA is TGTGCCACCAGCAGAGCTGATCAGCCCCAGCATTTT.

The chain uses TRBV5-4 and TRBJ2-5, with 7 bases identical to TRBD2. Unmatched junction bases numbered 12, after V lost 5 bases and J lost 5 bases. Germline V lookup: CDR1 SGHNT, CDR2 YYREEE (reference sequence). The CDR3 is 15 residues long. CDR3 protein: CASSTGFRAGETQYF. CDR3 DNA sequence: TGTGCCAGCAGTACGGGATTTCGAGCGGGGGAGACCCAGTACTTC.

The rearrangement links TRBV29-1 to TRBJ2-5; 8 nucleotides agree with TRBD2. After removal of 3 bases from V and 5 bases from J, the junction contained 8 bases not matched to a gene. The CDR3 loop spans 14 amino acids. Germline CDR1 SQVTM, CDR2 ANQGSEA. The chain's CDR3 is CSVESAGEWETQYF. For the CDR3, the DNA is TGCAGCGTTGAGTCAGCGGGGGAGTGGGAGACCCAGTACTTC. Full variable domain (remainder filled in from reference TRBV29-1 and TRBJ2-5): SAVISQKPSRDICQRGTSLTIQCQVDSQVTMMFWYRQQPGQSLTLIATANQGSEATYESGFVIDKFPISRPNLTFSTLTVSNMSPEDSSIYLCSVESAGEWETQYFGPGTRLLVL.

The chain combines TRBV19 with TRBJ1-5; D is uncertain. Germline assignment: CDR1 LNHDA and CDR2 SQIVND (reference sequence). Trimming stripped 5 bases from V and 2 bases from J, with 4 bases between. This CDR3 region has 12 residues. CDR3 in DNA: TGTGCCAGTAGTTACGGCAATCAGCCCCAGCATTTT. This translates into CASSYGNQPQHF.

This clonotype was seen once. The genes are TRBV30 and TRBJ1-2; D is perhaps TRBD1 (5 bases). V shed 4 bases and J shed 0 bases, with 12 bases lying between them. The CDR3 covers 14 residues. Germline assignment: CDR1 GTSNPN and CDR2 SVGIG (reference sequence). The CDR3 bases are TGTGCCTGGAATCGGGACTCCTCTAACTATGGCTACACCTTC. It translates to CAWNRDSSNYGYTF.

The rearrangement links TRBV24-1 to TRBJ2-1; no reliable D call. Trimming took off 3 bases at V and 0 bases at J, with 14 bases between the two ends. The CDR3 has 17 residues. Germline CDR1 KGHDR, CDR2 SFDVKD. The CDR3: CATSDPGLPSSYNEQFF. CDR3 bases: TGTGCCACCAGTGATCCCGGCCTCCCTAGCTCCTACAATGAGCAGTTCTTC.

This chain joins TRBV19 and TRBJ1-5, with 7 bases matching TRBD1. J was trimmed by 3 bases and V by 5 bases; bases with no gene match: 4. Germline values: CDR1 LNHDA, CDR2 SQIVND (reference sequence). The CDR3 is 14 amino acids. The CDR3 DNA follows: TGTGCCAGTAGTGCCGGGACAGTCAATCAGCCCCAGCATTTT. Translating it yields CASSAGTVNQPQHF.

The chain combines TRBV10-2 with TRBJ1-2, with 7 bases matching TRBD1. Germline V gene sequence: CDR1 WSHSY, CDR2 SAAADI. The CDR3 is made up of 11 amino acids. V shed 7 bases and J 8 bases; nucleotides not matched to a gene: 4. Written as DNA, the CDR3 is TGCGCCAGCACTCAGGGGGAAGGCTACACCTTC. Translation: CASTQGEGYTF.

V gene TRBV18 combines with J gene TRBJ2-7; D uncertain. CDR1 is KGHSH, CDR2 LQKENI, per germline. The CDR3 has 12 residues. The germline V and J ends were trimmed by 2 bases and 4 bases, with 6 bases remaining between them. The CDR3 DNA follows: TGTGCCAGCTCACCAGGACGATACGAGCAGTACTTC. Encoded protein: CASSPGRYEQYF.

The V and J genes are TRBV10-1 and TRBJ2-1; D possibly uses TRBD1 or TRBD2 (5 bases each). This CDR3 spans 16 amino acids. V shed 2 bases and J shed 1 base, with 12 bases lying between them. CDR1 is WNHNN, CDR2 SYGVQD, per germline (reference sequence). The chain's CDR3 is CASSETRDASYNEQFF. In nucleotides, the CDR3 is TGCGCCAGCAGTGAGACAAGGGACGCGTCCTACAATGAGCAGTTCTTC.

This sequence joins TRBV7-6 and TRBJ2-5; TRBD1 is a possible D gene (5 bases). Per the germline V gene, CDR1 is SGHVS and CDR2 is FNYEAQ. Deletions cut 1 base from V and 3 bases from J, with 18 bases between. The CDR3 sequence is 17 residues long. CDR3 sequence: CASSLGVGARSEETQYF. Written as DNA, the CDR3 is TGTGCCAGCAGCTTAGGGGTTGGGGCTAGATCTGAAGAGACCCAGTACTTC.

This rearrangement joins TRBV20-1 to TRBJ2-7; 7 bases match TRBD1. This CDR3 comprises 12 residues. The junction had 6 bases not matched to a gene; V was cut back by 4 bases and J by 6 bases. The germline V gene encodes CDR1 DFQATT and CDR2 SNEGSKA (reference sequence). Here the CDR3 reads CSAKQGPLEQYF. CDR3 sequence (DNA): TGCAGTGCTAAACAGGGGCCCCTCGAGCAGTACTTC.

This chain connects TRBV7-9 to TRBJ1-6, with 9 bases matching TRBD1. The junction had 8 bases not matched to a gene; V was cut back by 5 bases and J by 9 bases. The length of the CDR3 is 15 residues. Germline CDR1 reads SEHNR; CDR2 reads FQNEAQ (reference sequence). The CDR3 is CASSDSTGGSSPLHF. CDR3 DNA: TGTGCCAGCAGCGACTCGACAGGGGGAAGTTCACCCCTCCACTTT. Filled out from reference TRBV7-9 and TRBJ1-6, the complete variable domain reads DTGVSQNPRHKITKRGQNVTFRCDPISEHNRLYWYRQTLGQGPEFLTYFQNEAQLEKSRLLSDRFSAERPKGSFSTLEIQRTEQGDSAMYLCASSDSTGGSSPLHFGNGTRLTVT.

In the case of this clonotype: The junction differs from germline at one of its ends, possibly a read error. The chain links TRBV19 to TRBJ2-7; tentatively, D is TRBD1 (5 bases). This CDR3 comprises 14 residues. Germline-derived CDR1 and CDR2 are LNHDA and SQIVND (reference sequence). DNA of the CDR3: TGTGCCAGTAGTATAGCACAGGTCTCCCACGAGCAGTACTTC. Translation: CASSIAQVSHEQYF.

The chain links TRBV20-1 to TRBJ2-3; 9 bases align to TRBD1. The junction had 9 bases not matched to a gene; V was cut back by 2 bases and J by 3 bases. This CDR3 contains 16 residues. Germline-derived CDR1 and CDR2 are DFQATT and SNEGSKA (reference sequence). The CDR3 sequence: CSARNPDRGFTDTQYF. In nucleotides, the CDR3 is TGCAGTGCTAGAAATCCGGACAGGGGATTTACAGATACGCAGTATTTT.

The chain couples TRBV2 to TRBJ2-2; D uncertain. V lost 4 bases and J 5 bases, leaving 5 bases between the germline ends. CDR3 length: 12 residues. CDR1 is SNHLY, CDR2 FYNNEI, per germline. CDR3 DNA sequence: TGTGCCAGCAGTGTGGCGACCGGGGAGCTGTTTTTT. Its translation: CASSVATGELFF.

The chain employs TRBV27 and TRBJ2-7; TRBD2 agrees at 8 bases. The CDR3 is 19 amino acids. From germline, CDR1 is MNHEY and CDR2 SMNVEV (reference sequence). V was clipped by 3 bases and J by 6 bases; unmatched bases: 22. The CDR3 nucleotides are TGTGCCAGCAGTTTTAATCCCCCCGCCGAGCGGGAGCCCGTCGGCGAGCAGTACGTC. Protein product: CASSFNPPAEREPVGEQYV.

This clonotype showed up just once. This chain joins TRBV4-2 and TRBJ2-7; 12 positions match TRBD2. Germline trimming cut 3 bases from V and 7 bases from J; bases unmatched to any gene: 1. Germline CDR1 is LGHNA and CDR2 is YNFKEQ. The CDR3 extends over 13 amino acids. The CDR3 nucleotides are TGTGCCAGCAGCCACCTAGCGGGAGGGGAGCAGTACGTC. It is translated as CASSHLAGGEQYV.